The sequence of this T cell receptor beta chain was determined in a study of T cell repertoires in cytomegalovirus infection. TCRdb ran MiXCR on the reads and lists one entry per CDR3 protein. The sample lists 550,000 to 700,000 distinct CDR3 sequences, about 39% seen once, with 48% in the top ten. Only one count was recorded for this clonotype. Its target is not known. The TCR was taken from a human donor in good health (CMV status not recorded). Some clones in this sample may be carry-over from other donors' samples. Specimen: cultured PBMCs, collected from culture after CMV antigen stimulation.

CDR3: CASRKMAGGDTQYF. For the CDR3, the DNA is TGTGCCAGCAGGAAAATGGCGGGGGGAGATACGCAGTATTTT. The chain carries TRBV28 and TRBJ2-3; TRBD2 aligns across 8 bases. The germline V gene encodes CDR1 MDHEN and CDR2 SYDVKM. This CDR3 has 14 residues. Germline trimming cut 6 bases from V and 5 bases from J; bases unmatched to any gene: 7.